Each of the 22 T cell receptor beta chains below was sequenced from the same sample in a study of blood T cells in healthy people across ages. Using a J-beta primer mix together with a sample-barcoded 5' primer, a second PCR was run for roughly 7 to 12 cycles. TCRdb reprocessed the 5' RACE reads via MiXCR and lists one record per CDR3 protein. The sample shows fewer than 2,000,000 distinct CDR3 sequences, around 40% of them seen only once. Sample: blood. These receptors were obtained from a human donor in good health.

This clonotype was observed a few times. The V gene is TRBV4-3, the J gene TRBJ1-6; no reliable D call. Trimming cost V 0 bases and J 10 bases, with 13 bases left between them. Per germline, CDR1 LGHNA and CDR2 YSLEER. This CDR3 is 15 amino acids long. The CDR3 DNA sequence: TGCGCCAGCAGCCAAGATGGGATCGGGAAGTCACCCCTCCACTTT. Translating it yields CASSQDGIGKSPLHF.

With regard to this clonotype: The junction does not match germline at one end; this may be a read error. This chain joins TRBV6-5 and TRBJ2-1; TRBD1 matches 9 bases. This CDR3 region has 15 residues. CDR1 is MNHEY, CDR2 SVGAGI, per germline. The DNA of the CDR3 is TGTGCCAGCAGCAGGAACAGGGGGCGCAACAACGAGCAGTTCTTC. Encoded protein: CASSRNRGRNNEQFF.

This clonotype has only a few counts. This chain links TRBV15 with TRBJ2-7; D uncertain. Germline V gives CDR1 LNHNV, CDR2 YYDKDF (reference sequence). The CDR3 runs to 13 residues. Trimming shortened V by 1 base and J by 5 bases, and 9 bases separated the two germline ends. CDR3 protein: CATSRVGWDEQYF. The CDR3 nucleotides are TGTGCCACCAGCAGAGTAGGCTGGGACGAGCAGTACTTC.

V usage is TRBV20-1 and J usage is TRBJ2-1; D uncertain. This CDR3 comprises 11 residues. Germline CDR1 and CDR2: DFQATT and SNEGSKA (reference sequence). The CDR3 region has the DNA TGCAACGTGAGCTCCTACAATGAGCAGTTCTTC. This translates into CNVSSYNEQFF.

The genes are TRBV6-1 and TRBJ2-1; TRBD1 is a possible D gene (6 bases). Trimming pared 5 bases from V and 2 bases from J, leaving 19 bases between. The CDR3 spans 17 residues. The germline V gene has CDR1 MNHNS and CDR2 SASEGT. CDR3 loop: CASSLSQGLDPYNEQFF. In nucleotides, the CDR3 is TGTGCCAGCAGTCTATCACAGGGTCTGGACCCCTACAATGAGCAGTTCTTC.

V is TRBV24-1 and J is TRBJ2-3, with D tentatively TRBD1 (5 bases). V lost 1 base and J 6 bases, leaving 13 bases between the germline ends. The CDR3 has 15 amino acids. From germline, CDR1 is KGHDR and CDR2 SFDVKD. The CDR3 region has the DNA TGTGCCACCAGTGATTTTCGACAGCTCGAGGATACGCAGTATTTT. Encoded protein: CATSDFRQLEDTQYF.

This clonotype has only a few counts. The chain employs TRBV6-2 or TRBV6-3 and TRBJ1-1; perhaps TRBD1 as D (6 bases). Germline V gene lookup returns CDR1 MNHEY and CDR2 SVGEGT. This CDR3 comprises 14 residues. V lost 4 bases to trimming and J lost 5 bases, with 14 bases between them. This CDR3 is CASSCSWGRTEAFF. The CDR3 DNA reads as TGTGCCAGCAGTTGCTCGTGGGGGCGTACTGAAGCTTTCTTT.

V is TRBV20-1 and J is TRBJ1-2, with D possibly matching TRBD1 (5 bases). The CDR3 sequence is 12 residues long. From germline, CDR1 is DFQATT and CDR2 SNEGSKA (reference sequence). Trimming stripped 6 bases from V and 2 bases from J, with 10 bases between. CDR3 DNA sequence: TGCAGTGCCACCCGGGGGAACTATGGCTACACCTTC. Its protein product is CSATRGNYGYTF.

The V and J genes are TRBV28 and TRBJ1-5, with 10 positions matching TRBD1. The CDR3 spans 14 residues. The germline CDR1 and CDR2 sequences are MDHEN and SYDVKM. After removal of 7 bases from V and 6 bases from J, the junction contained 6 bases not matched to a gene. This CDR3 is CASKTGGDSQPQHF. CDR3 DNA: TGTGCCAGCAAGACAGGGGGCGATAGTCAGCCCCAGCATTTT.

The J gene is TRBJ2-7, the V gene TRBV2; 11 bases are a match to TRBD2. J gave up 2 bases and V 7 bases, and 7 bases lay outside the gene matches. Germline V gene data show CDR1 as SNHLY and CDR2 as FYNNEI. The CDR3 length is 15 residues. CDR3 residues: CASTEGLAVTYEQYF. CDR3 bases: TGTGCCAGCACCGAGGGACTAGCGGTTACCTACGAGCAGTACTTC. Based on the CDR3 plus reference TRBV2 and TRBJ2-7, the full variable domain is EPEVTQTPSHQVTQMGQEVILRCVPISNHLYFYWYRQILGQKVEFLVSFYNNEISEKSEIFDDQFSVERPDGSNFTLKIRSTKLEDSAMYFCASTEGLAVTYEQYFGPGTRLTVT.

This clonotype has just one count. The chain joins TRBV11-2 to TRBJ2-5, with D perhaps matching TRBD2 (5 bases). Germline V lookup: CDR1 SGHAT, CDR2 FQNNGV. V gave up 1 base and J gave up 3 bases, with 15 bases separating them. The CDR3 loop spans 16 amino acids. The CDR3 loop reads CASSLAVWSGKETQYF. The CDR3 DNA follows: TGTGCCAGCAGCTTAGCGGTTTGGAGCGGCAAAGAGACCCAGTACTTC.

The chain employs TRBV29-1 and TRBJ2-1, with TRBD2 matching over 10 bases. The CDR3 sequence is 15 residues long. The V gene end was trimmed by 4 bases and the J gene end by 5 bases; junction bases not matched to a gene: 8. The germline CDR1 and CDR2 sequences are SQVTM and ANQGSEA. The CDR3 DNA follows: TGCAGCGTTGCCCAAGCGGGGGGGCCTAACAATGAGCAGTTCTTC. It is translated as CSVAQAGGPNNEQFF.

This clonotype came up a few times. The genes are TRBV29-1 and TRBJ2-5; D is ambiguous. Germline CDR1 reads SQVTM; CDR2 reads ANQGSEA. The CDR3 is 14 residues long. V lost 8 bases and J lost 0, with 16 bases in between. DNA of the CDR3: TGCAGCATACTCTATTCTTTGGACCAAGAGACCCAGTACTTC. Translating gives CSILYSLDQETQYF.

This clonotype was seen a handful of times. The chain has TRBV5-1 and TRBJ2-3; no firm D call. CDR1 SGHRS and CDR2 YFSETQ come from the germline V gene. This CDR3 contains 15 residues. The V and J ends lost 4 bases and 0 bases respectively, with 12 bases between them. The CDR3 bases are TGCGCCAGCAGCAGGGTTAGAACAAGCACAGATACGCAGTATTTT. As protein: CASSRVRTSTDTQYF.

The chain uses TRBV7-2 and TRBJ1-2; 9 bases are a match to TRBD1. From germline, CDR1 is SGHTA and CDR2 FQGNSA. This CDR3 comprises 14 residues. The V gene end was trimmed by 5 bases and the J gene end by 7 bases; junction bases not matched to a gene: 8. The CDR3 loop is CASSGSTGGFGYTF. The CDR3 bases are TGTGCCAGCAGCGGCTCGACAGGGGGTTTTGGCTACACCTTC.

This CDR3 is CASSSYRGLSNQPQHF. DNA of the CDR3: TGTGCCAGCAGTAGCTACAGGGGACTCAGCAATCAGCCCCAGCATTTT. This sequence joins TRBV6-1 and TRBJ1-5, with TRBD1 matching over 7 bases. CDR1 is MNHNS and CDR2 is SASEGT in the germline V gene. CDR3 size: 16 residues. J lost 1 base, V lost 5 bases, and 8 bases had no gene match.

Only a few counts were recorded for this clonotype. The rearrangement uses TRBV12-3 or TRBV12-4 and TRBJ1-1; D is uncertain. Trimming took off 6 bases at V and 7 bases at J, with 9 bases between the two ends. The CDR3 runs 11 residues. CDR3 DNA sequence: TGTGCCAGCAGGCGGGAAGATGAAGCTTTCTTT. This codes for CASRREDEAFF.

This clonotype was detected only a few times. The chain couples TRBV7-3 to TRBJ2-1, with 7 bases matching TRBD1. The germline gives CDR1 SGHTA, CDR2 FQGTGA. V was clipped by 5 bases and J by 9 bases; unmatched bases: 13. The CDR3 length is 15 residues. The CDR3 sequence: CASSPSGGMSGEQFF. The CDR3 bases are TGTGCCAGCAGCCCCTCAGGGGGTATGTCGGGTGAGCAGTTCTTC.

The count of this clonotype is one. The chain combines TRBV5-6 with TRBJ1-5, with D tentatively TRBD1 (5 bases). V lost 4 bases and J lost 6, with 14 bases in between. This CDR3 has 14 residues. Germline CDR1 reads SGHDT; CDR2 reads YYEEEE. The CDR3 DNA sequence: TGTGCCAGCAGCAACCAGGGATTTGGTCAGCCCCAGCATTTT. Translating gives CASSNQGFGQPQHF.

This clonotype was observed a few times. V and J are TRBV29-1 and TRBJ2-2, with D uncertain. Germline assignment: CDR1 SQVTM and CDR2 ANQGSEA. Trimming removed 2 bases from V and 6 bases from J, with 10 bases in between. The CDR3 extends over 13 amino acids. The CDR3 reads CSVEPRGPGELFF. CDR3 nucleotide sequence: TGCAGCGTTGAACCCCGAGGACCCGGGGAGCTGTTTTTT.

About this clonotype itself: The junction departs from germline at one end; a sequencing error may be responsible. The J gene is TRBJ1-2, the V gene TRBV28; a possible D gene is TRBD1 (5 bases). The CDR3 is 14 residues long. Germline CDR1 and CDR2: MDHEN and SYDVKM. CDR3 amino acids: CASSIQGSKYGYTF. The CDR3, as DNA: TGTGCCAGCAGTATCCAGGGTTCTAAGTATGGCTACACCTTC.

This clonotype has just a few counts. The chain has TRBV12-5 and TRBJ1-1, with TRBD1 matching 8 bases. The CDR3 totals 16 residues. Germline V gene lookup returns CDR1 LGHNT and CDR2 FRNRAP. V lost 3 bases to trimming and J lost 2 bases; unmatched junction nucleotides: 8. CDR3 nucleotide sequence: TGTGCTAGTGGTTTTGGCGCCGGACAGGGCAACACTGAAGCTTTCTTT. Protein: CASGFGAGQGNTEAFF.